The T cell receptor beta chain described here comes from a study of T cells in Graves' hyperthyroidism and ophthalmopathy. Study summary: Peripheral blood was acquired at first diagnosis, ahead of any therapy whatsoever.

This CDR3 has 13 amino acids. J lost 6 bases, V lost 7 bases, and 8 bases had no gene match. Germline CDR1 is SNHLY and CDR2 is FYNNEI. This clonotype has at least ten counts. The antigen remains undetermined. Amplification of TCR beta CDR3 regions was performed using RNA transcripts as template. When the TCR CDR3 underwent first-round RT-PCR, the HTBI primer set was used. TCRdb recomputed calls from the multiplex PCR reads with MiXCR, one row per CDR3 protein. The sample lists fewer than 450,000 distinct CDR3 sequences, about 18% occurring once. The study's findings and limits: Appearing also in blood were most of the thyroid clonotypes expanded above 0.001.

Used for diagnoses were clinical symptoms, serum thyroxine and TRAb, thyroid ultrasound and orbital computed tomography. The study collected blood at first hyperthyroidism diagnosis, before any ophthalmopathy symptoms arose. The specimen was blood. The receptor was isolated from a woman aged 25 to 39 with Graves' hyperthyroidism that later progressed to Graves' ophthalmopathy. The chain has TRBV2 and TRBJ2-7; 8 nucleotides agree with TRBD1. The CDR3 region is CASTLDRAAEQYF. In nucleotides, the CDR3 is TGTGCCAGCACTCTGGACAGGGCGGCCGAGCAGTACTTC.